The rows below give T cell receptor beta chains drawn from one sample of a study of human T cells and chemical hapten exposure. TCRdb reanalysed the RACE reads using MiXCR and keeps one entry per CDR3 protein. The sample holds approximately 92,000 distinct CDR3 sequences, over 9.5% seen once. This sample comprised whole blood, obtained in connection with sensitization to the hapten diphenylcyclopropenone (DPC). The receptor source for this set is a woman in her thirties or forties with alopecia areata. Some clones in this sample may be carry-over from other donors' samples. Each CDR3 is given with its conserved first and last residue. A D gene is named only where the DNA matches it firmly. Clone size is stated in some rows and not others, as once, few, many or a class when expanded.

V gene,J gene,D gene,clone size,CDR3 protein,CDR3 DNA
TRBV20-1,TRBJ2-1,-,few,CSASGRGRSYNEQFF,TGCAGTGCTAGTGGCAGGGGACGCTCCTACAATGAGCAGTTCTTC
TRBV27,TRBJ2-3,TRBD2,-,CASSPWTSGGRSDTQYF,TGTGCCAGCAGTCCTTGGACTAGCGGGGGGAGATCAGATACGCAGTATTTT
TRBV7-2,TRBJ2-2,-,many,CASSISGANTGELFF,TGTGCCAGCAGCATTAGCGGAGCGAACACCGGGGAGCTGTTTTTT
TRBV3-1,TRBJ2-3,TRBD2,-,CASSSRAGGSTDTQYF,TGTGCCAGCAGCTCCCGAGCGGGAGGGAGCACAGATACGCAGTATTTT
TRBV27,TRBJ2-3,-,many,CASTLVGGADTQYF,TGTGCCAGCACTCTTGTTGGGGGGGCTGACACGCAGTATTTT
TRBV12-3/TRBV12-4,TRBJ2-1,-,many,CASSSTTGWTGEQFF,TGTGCCAGCAGTTCCACTACGGGGTGGACGGGTGAGCAGTTCTTC
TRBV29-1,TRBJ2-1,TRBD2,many,CSVGIGGSDPEQFF,TGCAGCGTGGGGATCGGCGGGAGCGACCCTGAGCAGTTCTTC
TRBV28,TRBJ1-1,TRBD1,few,CASSLPGTGAPLAFF,TGTGCCAGCAGTCTTCCCGGGACAGGAGCCCCGCTGGCTTTCTTT
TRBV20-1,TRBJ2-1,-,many,CSARGGGGEQFF,TGCAGTGCTAGGGGAGGGGGAGGTGAGCAGTTCTTC
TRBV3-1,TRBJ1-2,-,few,CASRHLYGYTF,TGTGCCAGCAGACACCTCTATGGCTACACCTTC
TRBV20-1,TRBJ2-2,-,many,CSARTNTGELFF,TGCAGTGCTAGAACCAACACCGGGGAGCTGTTTTTT
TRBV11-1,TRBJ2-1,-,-,CASSLYRSHSSYNEQFF,TGTGCCAGCAGCCTATATCGCAGCCACAGCTCCTACAATGAGCAGTTCTTC
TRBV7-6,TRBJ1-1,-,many,CASSPGQGTEAFF,TGTGCCAGCAGCCCGGGGCAAGGAACTGAAGCTTTCTTT
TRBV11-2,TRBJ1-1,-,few,CASSLDQAGRTEAFF,TGTGCCAGCAGCTTAGATCAGGCAGGGCGCACTGAAGCTTTCTTT
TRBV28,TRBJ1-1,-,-,CASREGGSHTEAFF,TGTGCCAGCAGGGAAGGGGGTTCCCACACTGAAGCTTTCTTT
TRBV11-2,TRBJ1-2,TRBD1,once,CASSADRDYGYTF,TGTGCCAGCAGCGCCGACAGGGACTATGGCTACACCTTC
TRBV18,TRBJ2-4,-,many,CASSPDLLAKNIQYF,TGTGCCAGCTCACCGGACTTACTAGCCAAAAACATTCAGTACTTC
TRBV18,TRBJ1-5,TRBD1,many,CASSPGTVGNQPQHF,TGTGCCAGCTCACCAGGGACAGTTGGCAATCAGCCCCAGCATTTT
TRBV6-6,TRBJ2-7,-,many,CASAPGENEQYF,TGTGCCAGCGCCCCGGGGGAAAACGAGCAGTACTTC
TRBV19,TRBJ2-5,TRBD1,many,CASRPRQGGLETQYF,TGTGCCAGCAGACCGAGACAGGGGGGTCTCGAGACCCAGTACTTC
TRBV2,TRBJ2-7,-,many,CASTRQEGYYEQYF,TGTGCCAGCACCAGACAGGAGGGATACTACGAGCAGTACTTC
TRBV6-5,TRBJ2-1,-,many,CASSLSPGARGEQFF,TGTGCCAGCAGTTTGTCTCCGGGGGCCAGGGGGGAGCAGTTCTTC
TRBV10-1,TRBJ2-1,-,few,CASSALANEQFF,TGCGCCAGCAGTGCCCTAGCGAATGAGCAGTTCTTC
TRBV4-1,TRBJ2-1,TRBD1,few,CASSLRTGTGRYNEQFF,TGCGCCAGCAGCCTTCGCACCGGGACAGGACGTTACAATGAGCAGTTCTTC
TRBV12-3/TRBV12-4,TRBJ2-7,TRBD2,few,CASSLGLHYEQYF,TGTGCCAGCAGTCTGGGACTACACTACGAGCAGTACTTC
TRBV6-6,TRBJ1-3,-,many,CASSYSGGSGNTIYF,TGTGCCAGCAGTTACAGTGGGGGGTCTGGAAACACCATATATTTT
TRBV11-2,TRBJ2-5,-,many,CASSLNPSGETQYF,TGTGCCAGCAGCTTAAACCCCTCCGGAGAGACCCAGTACTTC
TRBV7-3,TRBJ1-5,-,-,CASTQGNQPQHF,TGTGCCAGCACGCAGGGGAATCAGCCCCAGCATTTT
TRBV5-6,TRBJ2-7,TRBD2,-,CASSGRTSGSSYEQYF,TGTGCCAGCAGCGGCCGGACTAGCGGGTCTTCCTACGAGCAGTACTTC
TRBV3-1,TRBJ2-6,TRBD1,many,CASSQASGQAPVLTF,TGTGCCAGCAGCCAAGCCTCGGGACAGGCGCCCGTCCTGACTTTC
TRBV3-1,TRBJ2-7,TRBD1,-,CASSRRQGPQHYEQYF,TGTGCCAGCAGCCGAAGACAGGGCCCTCAACACTACGAGCAGTACTTC
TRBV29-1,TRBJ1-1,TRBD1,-,CSVMTGSEAFF,TGCAGCGTGATGACAGGGTCTGAAGCTTTCTTT
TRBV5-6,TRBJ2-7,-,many,CASSFARNEQYF,TGTGCCAGCAGCTTCGCCCGTAACGAGCAGTACTTC
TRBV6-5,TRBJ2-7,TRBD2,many,CASSWRASGSGSSYEQYF,TGTGCCAGCAGTTGGCGGGCCTCGGGGAGCGGGAGCTCCTACGAGCAGTACTTC
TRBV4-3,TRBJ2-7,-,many,CASSQDGTPTYEQYF,TGCGCCAGCAGCCAAGATGGGACACCGACCTACGAGCAGTACTTC
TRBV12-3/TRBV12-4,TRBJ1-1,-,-,CASSPLGRGIPSNTEAFF,TGTGCCAGCTCTCCGCTCGGAAGGGGGATCCCCTCGAACACTGAAGCTTTCTTT
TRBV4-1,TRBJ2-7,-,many,CASSLSDRLPYEQYF,TGCGCCAGCAGCCTCTCGGACAGACTCCCCTACGAGCAGTACTTC
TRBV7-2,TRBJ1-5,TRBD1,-,CASSSPGQGSNQPQHF,TGTGCCAGCAGCTCCCCGGGACAGGGGAGCAATCAGCCCCAGCATTTT
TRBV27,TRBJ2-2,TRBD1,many,CASRPGQVNTGELFF,TGTGCCAGCAGGCCGGGACAGGTGAACACCGGGGAGCTGTTTTTT
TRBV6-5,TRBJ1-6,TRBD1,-,CASSPTGAGTLHF,TGTGCCAGCAGTCCAACAGGGGCCGGAACCCTCCACTTT
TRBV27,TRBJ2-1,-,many,CASSTGPYNEQFF,TGTGCCAGCAGTACAGGGCCCTACAATGAGCAGTTCTTC
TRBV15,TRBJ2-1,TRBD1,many,CATVPTGEAYNEQFF,TGTGCCACCGTCCCCACAGGGGAAGCCTACAATGAGCAGTTCTTC